Each of the 5 T cell receptor beta chains below was sequenced from the same sample in a study of T cell responses to AZD1222 COVID-19 vaccine (dated by TCRdb to 2020 to 2023). Library creation used the immunoSEQ multiplex PCR assay. The table comes from immuneACCESS by way of TCRdb, which keeps in-frame sequences with V and J called. Part of the clones is missing from these tables; in studies checked, under half for an unresolved V gene and the rest for unknown reasons. The sample table lists over 130,000 clones, more than 85% of them with a count of one. The ten largest clonotypes hold 5.1% of the sample. The time point tag for this specimen amounts to: baseline before first vaccination. Sequenced material: peripheral blood, taken on day 0 of AZD1222 vaccination. The receptor source for this set is an adult in good health.

This clone was seen a handful of times. The chain has TRBV18 and TRBJ1-2; a possible D gene is TRBD1 (6 bases). Trimming took 3 bases from V and 6 from J, leaving 8 bases between them. Germline V gives CDR1 KGHSH, CDR2 LQKENI. The length of the CDR3 is 12 residues. The CDR3 protein is CASSPTGDGYTF. Here the CDR3 DNA reads TGTGCCAGCTCACCGACAGGAGATGGCTACACCTTC.

The chain recombines TRBV3-1 (or the pseudogene TRBV3-2) with TRBJ2-1, with 9 bases fitting TRBD2. Per the germline V gene, CDR1 is LGHDT and CDR2 is YNNKEL (reference sequence). J was trimmed by 1 base and V by 3 bases; bases with no gene match: 4. The CDR3 contains 16 residues. CDR3 protein: CASSHLAGRSYNEQFF. Here the CDR3 DNA reads TGTGCCAGCAGCCACCTAGCGGGACGGTCCTACAATGAGCAGTTCTTC.

The genes are TRBV6-6 and TRBJ2-2; 8 positions agree with TRBD2. Germline trimming cut 6 bases from V and 5 bases from J; bases unmatched to any gene: 5. Germline CDR1 and CDR2: MNHNY and SVGAGI (reference sequence). The CDR3 runs 14 residues. The DNA for the CDR3 is TGTGCCAGCAGCGCTATAGCGGGAACCGGGGAGCTGTTTTTT. Protein product: CASSAIAGTGELFF.

The V and J genes are TRBV9 and TRBJ1-5; 9 bases are shared with TRBD1. The germline V gene encodes CDR1 SGDLS and CDR2 YYNGEE. Trimming at V came to 2 bases and at J to 8 bases, leaving 5 bases not matched to a gene. The CDR3 runs 14 residues. This CDR3 is CASSVQDRGEPQHF. CDR3 DNA sequence: TGTGCCAGCAGCGTCCAGGACAGGGGAGAGCCCCAGCATTTT.

J is TRBJ2-1 and V is TRBV4-3, with D perhaps TRBD1 (5 bases). The CDR3 extends over 17 amino acids. V lost 4 bases, J lost 2 bases, and 18 bases lay in between. Germline CDR1 is LGHNA and CDR2 is YSLEER. The CDR3 loop reads CASSPHQDRVTYNEQFF. The CDR3 DNA reads as TGCGCCAGCAGCCCCCACCAAGACAGAGTAACCTACAATGAGCAGTTCTTC.